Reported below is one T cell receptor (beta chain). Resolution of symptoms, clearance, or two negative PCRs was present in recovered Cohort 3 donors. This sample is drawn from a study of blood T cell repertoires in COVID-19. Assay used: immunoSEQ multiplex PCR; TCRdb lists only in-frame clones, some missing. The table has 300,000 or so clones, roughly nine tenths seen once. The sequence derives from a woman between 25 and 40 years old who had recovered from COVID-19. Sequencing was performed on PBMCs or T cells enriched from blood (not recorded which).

The CDR3 protein is CASRSGQGSSYNSPLHF. The CDR3 DNA sequence: TGCGCCAGCAGATCCGGACAGGGGAGTTCCTATAATTCACCCCTCCACTTT. This chain links TRBV5-1 with TRBJ1-6; 9 bases agree with TRBD1. V dropped 5 bases and J dropped 1; count of bases not matched to a gene: 7. From germline, CDR1 is SGHRS and CDR2 YFSETQ. This CDR3 contains 17 residues.